The 4 T cell receptor beta chains reported below all come from one sample, sequenced in a study of T cells in Graves' hyperthyroidism and ophthalmopathy. The investigators amplified TCR beta CDR3 regions from RNA transcripts. In the first-round RT-PCR of the TCR CDR3, the HTBI primer set was used. One entry per CDR3 protein results from TCRdb running MiXCR on the multiplex PCR reads. The sample shows fewer than 450,000 distinct CDR3 sequences, about 17% of them seen only once. Input material: blood. These receptors were obtained from a woman in her twenties or thirties with Graves' hyperthyroidism that later progressed to Graves' ophthalmopathy.

The chain has TRBV5-1 and TRBJ1-1, with a weak D call TRBD1 (5 bases). The CDR3 extends over 15 amino acids. Germline values: CDR1 SGHRS, CDR2 YFSETQ. Trimming pared 0 bases from V and 11 bases from J, leaving 20 bases between. The CDR3, as DNA: TGCGCCAGCAGCTTGGCGGTCGGAGAGGGGTTGGTCGCTTTCTTT. This encodes CASSLAVGEGLVAFF.

This clonotype was recorded many times. This chain links TRBV15 with TRBJ1-5; weak D call: TRBD1 (6 bases). With 0 bases removed from V and 6 bases from J, the gap between germline ends came to 12 bases. This CDR3 has 15 residues. The germline V gene encodes CDR1 LNHNV and CDR2 YYDKDF (reference sequence). CDR3 DNA sequence: TGTGCCACCAGCAGAGATTTAGGGGGGCGTCAGCCCCAGCATTTT. Its protein is CATSRDLGGRQPQHF.

Of note for this clonotype: A much larger clone lies a single base off, so this may be a read error. The CDR3 spells CASSLDSLSPYNSPLHF. In DNA, the CDR3 is TGTGCCAGCAGCTTAGACAGCCTGAGCCCCTATAATTCACCCCTCCACTTT. V is TRBV11-2 and J is TRBJ1-6, with no clear D. Germline CDR1 and CDR2: SGHAT and FQNNGV. This CDR3 is 17 amino acids long. The V end was cut by 0 bases, the J end by 2 bases, with 11 bases between.

This clonotype was observed at least ten times. The chain joins TRBV27 to TRBJ2-5, with 14 bases identical to TRBD2. The CDR3 runs to 16 residues. V lost 5 bases to trimming and J lost 5 bases; unmatched junction nucleotides: 7. CDR1 MNHEY and CDR2 SMNVEV come from the germline V gene (reference sequence). The CDR3 bases are TGTGCCAGCAGTCAAGGACTAGCGGGAGGTAGGGAGACCCAGTACTTC. Protein product: CASSQGLAGGRETQYF.